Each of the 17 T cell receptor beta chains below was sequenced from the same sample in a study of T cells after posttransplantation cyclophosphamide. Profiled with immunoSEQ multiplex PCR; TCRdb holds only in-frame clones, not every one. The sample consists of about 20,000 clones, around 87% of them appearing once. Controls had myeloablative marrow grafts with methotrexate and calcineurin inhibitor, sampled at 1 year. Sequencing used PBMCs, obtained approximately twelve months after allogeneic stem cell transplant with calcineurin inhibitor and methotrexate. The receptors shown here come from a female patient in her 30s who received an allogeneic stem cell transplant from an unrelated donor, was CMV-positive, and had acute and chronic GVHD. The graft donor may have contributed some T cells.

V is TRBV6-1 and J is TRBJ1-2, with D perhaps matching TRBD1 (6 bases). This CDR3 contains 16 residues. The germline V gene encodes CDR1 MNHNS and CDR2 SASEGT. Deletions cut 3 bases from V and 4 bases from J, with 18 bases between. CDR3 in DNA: TGTGCCAGCAGTGATGTGCGACAGGCATTCCGCTATGGCTACACCTTC. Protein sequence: CASSDVRQAFRYGYTF.

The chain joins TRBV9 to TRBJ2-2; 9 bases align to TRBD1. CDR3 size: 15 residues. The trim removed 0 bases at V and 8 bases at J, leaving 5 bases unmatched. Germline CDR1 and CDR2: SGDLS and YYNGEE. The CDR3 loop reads CASSVEGQGSGELFF. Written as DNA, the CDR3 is TGTGCCAGCAGCGTAGAGGGACAGGGCAGTGGGGAGCTGTTTTTT. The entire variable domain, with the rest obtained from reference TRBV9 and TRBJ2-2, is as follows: DSGVTQTPKHLITATGQRVTLRCSPRSGDLSVYWYQQSLDQGLQFLIQYYNGEERAKGNILERFSAQQFPDLHSELNLSSLELGDSALYFCASSVEGQGSGELFFGEGSRLTVL.

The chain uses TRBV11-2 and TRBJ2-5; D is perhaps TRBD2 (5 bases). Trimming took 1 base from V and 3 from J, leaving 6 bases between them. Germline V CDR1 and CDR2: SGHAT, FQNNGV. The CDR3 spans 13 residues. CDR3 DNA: TGTGCCAGCAGCTTAGGGAGGAAAGAGACCCAGTACTTC. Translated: CASSLGRKETQYF.

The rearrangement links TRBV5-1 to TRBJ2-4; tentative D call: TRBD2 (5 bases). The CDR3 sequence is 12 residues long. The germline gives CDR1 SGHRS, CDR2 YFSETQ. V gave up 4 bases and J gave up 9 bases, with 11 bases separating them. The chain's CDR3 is CASSPEESIQYF. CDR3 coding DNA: TGCGCCAGCAGCCCGGAGGAGAGCATTCAGTACTTC. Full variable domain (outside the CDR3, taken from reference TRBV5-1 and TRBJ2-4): KAGVTQTPRYLIKTRGQQVTLSCSPISGHRSVSWYQQTPGQGLQFLFEYFSETQRNKGNFPGRFSGRQFSNSRSEMNVSTLELGDSALYLCASSPEESIQYFGAGTRLSVL.

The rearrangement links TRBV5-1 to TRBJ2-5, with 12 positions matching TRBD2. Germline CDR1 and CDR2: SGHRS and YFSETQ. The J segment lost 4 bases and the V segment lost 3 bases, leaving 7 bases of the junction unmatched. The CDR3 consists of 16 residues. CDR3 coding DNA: TGCGCCAGCAGCTCCCGGACTAGCGGGAACCTAGAGACCCAGTACTTC. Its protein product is CASSSRTSGNLETQYF.

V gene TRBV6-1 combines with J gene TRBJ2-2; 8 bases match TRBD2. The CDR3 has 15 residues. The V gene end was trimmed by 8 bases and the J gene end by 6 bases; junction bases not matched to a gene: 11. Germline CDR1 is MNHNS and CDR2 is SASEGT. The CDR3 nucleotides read TGTGCCAGCTGGGGAGGAAGCGGGAGCCCCGGGGAGCTGTTTTTT. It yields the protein CASWGGSGSPGELFF.

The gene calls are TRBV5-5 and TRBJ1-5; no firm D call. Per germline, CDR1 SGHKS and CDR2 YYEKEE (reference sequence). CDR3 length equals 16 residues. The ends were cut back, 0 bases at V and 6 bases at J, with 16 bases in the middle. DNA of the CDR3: TGTGCCAGCAGCTTGGGGGTGGCGGGAGAAGGTCAGCCCCAGCATTTT. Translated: CASSLGVAGEGQPQHF.

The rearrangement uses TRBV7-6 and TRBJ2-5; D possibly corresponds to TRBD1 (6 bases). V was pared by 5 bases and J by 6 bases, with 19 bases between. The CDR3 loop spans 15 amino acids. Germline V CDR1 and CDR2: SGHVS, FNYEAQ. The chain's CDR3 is CASSPETGTTQTQYF. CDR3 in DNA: TGTGCCAGCAGCCCAGAGACAGGAACTACCCAGACCCAGTACTTC.

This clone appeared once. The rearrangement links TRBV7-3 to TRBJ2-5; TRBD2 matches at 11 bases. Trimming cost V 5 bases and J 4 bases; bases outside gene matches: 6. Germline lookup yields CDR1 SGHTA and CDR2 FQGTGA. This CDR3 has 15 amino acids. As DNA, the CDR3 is TGTGCCAGCAGCCCATTAGCGGGAGGGCTAGAGACCCAGTACTTC. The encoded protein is CASSPLAGGLETQYF.

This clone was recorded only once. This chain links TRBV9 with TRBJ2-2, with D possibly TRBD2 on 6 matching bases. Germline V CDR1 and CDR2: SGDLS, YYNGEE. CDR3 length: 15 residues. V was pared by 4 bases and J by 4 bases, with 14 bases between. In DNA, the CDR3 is TGTGCCAGCAGCCCCCTCGGGGGAATCACCGGGGAGCTGTTTTTT. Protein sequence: CASSPLGGITGELFF.

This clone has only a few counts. The CDR3 sequence: CASSEAGEAPLHF. The CDR3 bases are TGTGCCAGCAGTGAGGCGGGCGAGGCACCCCTCCACTTT. The rearrangement links TRBV6-4 to TRBJ1-6, with D hard to call. Trimming took 3 bases from V and 11 from J, leaving 11 bases between them. The CDR3 length is 13 residues. The V gene's germline CDR1 is MRHNA and CDR2 SNTAGT.

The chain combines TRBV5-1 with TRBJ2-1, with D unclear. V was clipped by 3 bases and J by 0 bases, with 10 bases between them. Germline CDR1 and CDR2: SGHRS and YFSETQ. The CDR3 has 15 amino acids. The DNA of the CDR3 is TGCGCCAGCAGCTGGGCCATTGGCTCCTACAATGAGCAGTTCTTC. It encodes CASSWAIGSYNEQFF. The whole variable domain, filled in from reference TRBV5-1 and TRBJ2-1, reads KAGVTQTPRYLIKTRGQQVTLSCSPISGHRSVSWYQQTPGQGLQFLFEYFSETQRNKGNFPGRFSGRQFSNSRSEMNVSTLELGDSALYLCASSWAIGSYNEQFFGPGTRLTVL.

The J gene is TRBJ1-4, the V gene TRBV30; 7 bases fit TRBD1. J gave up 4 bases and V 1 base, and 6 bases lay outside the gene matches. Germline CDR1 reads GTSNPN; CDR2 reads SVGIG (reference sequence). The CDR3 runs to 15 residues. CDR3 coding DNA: TGTGCCTGGAGTGCCCCGACAGGGCTTAATGAAAAACTGTTTTTT. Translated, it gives CAWSAPTGLNEKLFF.

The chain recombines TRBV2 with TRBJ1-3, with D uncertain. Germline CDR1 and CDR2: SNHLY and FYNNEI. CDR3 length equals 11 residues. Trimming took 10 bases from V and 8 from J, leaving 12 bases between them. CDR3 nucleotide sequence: TGTGCCATCCTGGATCGGGACACCATATATTTT. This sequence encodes CAILDRDTIYF.

This CDR3 is CASSSPGQGRETQYF. The DNA of the CDR3 is TGTGCCAGCAGTTCTCCGGGACAGGGCCGAGAGACCCAGTACTTC. The V and J genes are TRBV6-6 and TRBJ2-5; 9 bases fit TRBD1. V shed 4 bases and J 4 bases; nucleotides not matched to a gene: 7. This CDR3 has 15 residues. Per germline, CDR1 MNHNY and CDR2 SVGAGI (reference sequence).

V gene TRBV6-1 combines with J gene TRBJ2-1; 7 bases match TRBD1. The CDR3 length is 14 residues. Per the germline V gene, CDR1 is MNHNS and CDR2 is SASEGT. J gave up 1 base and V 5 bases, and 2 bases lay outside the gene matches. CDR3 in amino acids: CASSLQGSYNEQFF. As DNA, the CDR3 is TGTGCCAGCAGTCTACAGGGGTCCTACAATGAGCAGTTCTTC.

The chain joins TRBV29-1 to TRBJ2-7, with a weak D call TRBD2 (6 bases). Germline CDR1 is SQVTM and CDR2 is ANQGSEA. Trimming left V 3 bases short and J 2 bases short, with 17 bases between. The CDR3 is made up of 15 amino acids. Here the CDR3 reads CSVEVSGRGPYEQYF. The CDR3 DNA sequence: TGCAGCGTTGAGGTTAGCGGTAGGGGCCCCTACGAGCAGTACTTC.